A single sample is the source of the 27 T cell receptor beta chains below, sequenced in a study of PD-1 blockade in classical Hodgkin lymphoma. The repertoire was sequenced with immunoSEQ multiplex PCR; TCRdb's copy has only in-frame clones and lacks some. The repertoire includes around 27,000 clones, 75% to 90% of them detected once, and around 2.4% sits in the top ten. Documented time point: cycle 4 day 1 (C4D1), after five to seven weeks of nivolumab. With no exception, relapse followed autologous stem cell transplantation in all patients, and brentuximab vedotin exposure varied. The study purified CD4+ T cells from thawed PBMCs using magnetic negative selection. The specimen was CD4+ T cells from blood, collected before the fourth cycle of nivolumab. Source of these receptors: a human donor with classical Hodgkin lymphoma.

V is TRBV6-1 and J is TRBJ1-5, with 10 bases matching TRBD1. The V gene's germline CDR1 is MNHNS and CDR2 SASEGT. The V and J ends lost 10 bases and 0 bases, in that order; junction bases with no gene match: 6. The CDR3 runs to 15 residues. The CDR3 reads CATRTGGNSNQPQHF. The DNA of the CDR3 is TGTGCCACCCGGACAGGGGGGAATAGCAATCAGCCCCAGCATTTT.

The chain carries TRBV2 and TRBJ2-1, with D possibly TRBD2 on 6 matching bases. The germline CDR1 and CDR2 sequences are SNHLY and FYNNEI. CDR3 length equals 14 residues. Trimming cost V 7 bases and J 4 bases, with 14 bases left between them. CDR3 nucleotide sequence: TGTGCCAGCACGGGGGATATTAGGTACAATGAGCAGTTCTTC. This encodes CASTGDIRYNEQFF.

V is TRBV2 and J is TRBJ1-5, with D possibly being TRBD1 (6 bases). The CDR3 totals 14 residues. CDR1 and CDR2 (germline): SNHLY, FYNNEI. The V end was cut by 6 bases, the J end by 0 bases, with 9 bases between. The chain's CDR3 is CASRDRVSNQPQHF. CDR3 nucleotide sequence: TGTGCCAGCAGGGACAGAGTTAGCAATCAGCCCCAGCATTTT. Full variable domain (remainder filled in from reference TRBV2 and TRBJ1-5): EPEVTQTPSHQVTQMGQEVILRCVPISNHLYFYWYRQILGQKVEFLVSFYNNEISEKSEIFDDQFSVERPDGSNFTLKIRSTKLEDSAMYFCASRDRVSNQPQHFGDGTRLSIL.

The J gene is TRBJ2-2, the V gene TRBV10-3; TRBD1 or TRBD2 may be the D gene (6 bases each). V lost 10 bases to trimming and J lost 0 bases, with 12 bases between them. CDR3 length: 14 amino acids. The germline V gene has CDR1 ENHRY and CDR2 SYGVKD. CDR3 region: CATQGGTNTGELFF. The CDR3 nucleotides read TGTGCCACCCAAGGGGGGACGAACACCGGGGAGCTGTTTTTT.

In DNA, the CDR3 is TGTGCCAGCAGCTTATTGACAGGGGGCAACGACGAGCAGTACTTC. Its translation is CASSLLTGGNDEQYF. The V gene is TRBV7-9, the J gene TRBJ2-7; 10 bases fit TRBD1. The CDR3 totals 15 residues. With 2 bases clipped from V and 5 bases from J, the junction kept 6 bases outside the gene matches. The germline CDR1 and CDR2 sequences are SEHNR and FQNEAQ (reference sequence).

J is TRBJ2-1 and V is TRBV5-4; no clear D gene. The CDR3 loop spans 15 amino acids. The germline gives CDR1 SGHNT, CDR2 YYREEE (reference sequence). V was shortened by 4 bases and J by 7 bases, with 18 bases between the two germline ends. The CDR3 protein is CASSVSRSLTNEQFF. DNA of the CDR3: TGTGCCAGCAGCGTTTCAAGGAGTTTAACAAATGAGCAGTTCTTC.

The chain combines TRBV30 with TRBJ1-1, with a tentative D call TRBD1 (5 bases). Between the trimmed V and J ends, which lost 7 bases and 12 bases, there was a span of 21 bases. The CDR3 is 12 residues long. Per germline, CDR1 GTSNPN and CDR2 SVGIG (reference sequence). This CDR3 reads CAYSVAGTATFF. The CDR3 DNA reads TGTGCCTACTCCGTTGCGGGGACGGCAACTTTCTTT.

V is TRBV10-3 and J is TRBJ2-1; 11 bases match TRBD2. This CDR3 is 16 amino acids long. Trimming cost V 6 bases and J 10 bases; bases outside gene matches: 14. The V gene's germline CDR1 is ENHRY and CDR2 SYGVKD. This CDR3 is CAISAGGLAALREQFF. DNA of the CDR3: TGTGCCATCAGCGCGGGGGGACTAGCGGCCCTAAGGGAGCAGTTCTTC.

This clone was observed a few times. The chain joins TRBV27 to TRBJ1-1; D is uncertain. Germline loops: CDR1 MNHEY, CDR2 SMNVEV (reference sequence). The germline V and J ends were trimmed by 6 bases and 1 base, with 12 bases remaining between them. The CDR3 totals 14 residues. DNA for the CDR3: TGTGCCAGCAGCCCAGTGGAAAGGAACACTGAAGCTTTCTTT. It translates to CASSPVERNTEAFF.

The rearrangement uses TRBV9 and TRBJ2-7; 10 positions agree with TRBD1. Germline lookup yields CDR1 SGDLS and CDR2 YYNGEE. The CDR3 covers 13 residues. J lost 4 bases, V lost 3 bases, and 1 base had no gene match. The DNA for the CDR3 is TGTGCCAGCAGCGGACAGGGGGCATACGAGCAGTACTTC. Amino acid sequence: CASSGQGAYEQYF.

The chain has TRBV6-1 and TRBJ1-2; 7 bases are shared with TRBD1. Looked up from germline, CDR1 is MNHNS and CDR2 is SASEGT. The CDR3 totals 15 residues. J gave up 4 bases and V 6 bases, and 11 bases lay outside the gene matches. The CDR3 region has the DNA TGTGCCAGCAGAGACCGGGGGGGACAGCGCTATGGCTACACCTTC. Translating it yields CASRDRGGQRYGYTF.

This clone came up a few times. The V gene is TRBV7-9, the J gene TRBJ1-5, with 10 bases matching TRBD1. The CDR3 totals 15 residues. V gave up 0 bases and J gave up 7 bases; unmatched junction bases: 3. Germline loops: CDR1 SEHNR, CDR2 FQNEAQ (reference sequence). This CDR3 is CASSLAGQGIQPQHF. The CDR3 DNA reads as TGTGCCAGCAGCTTAGCGGGACAGGGGATACAGCCCCAGCATTTT.

The J gene is TRBJ1-3, the V gene TRBV18, with TRBD1 matching over 7 bases. The germline gives CDR1 KGHSH, CDR2 LQKENI. The CDR3 runs 15 residues. J gave up 0 bases and V 5 bases, and 4 bases lay outside the gene matches. As DNA, the CDR3 is TGTGCCAGCTCAAGACAGGGATCCTCTGGAAACACCATATATTTT. Protein product: CASSRQGSSGNTIYF.

The chain employs TRBV30 and TRBJ1-5; 7 bases are a match to TRBD1. V shed 0 bases, J shed 3 bases, and the junction held 8 bases outside the gene matches. Germline V gene lookup returns CDR1 GTSNPN and CDR2 SVGIG (reference sequence). CDR3 length: 16 residues. Here the CDR3 DNA reads TGTGCCTGGAGTGTACATTTTGGGACAGACAATCAGCCCCAGCATTTT. Translating it yields CAWSVHFGTDNQPQHF.

The V and J genes are TRBV4-1 and TRBJ1-2; maybe TRBD1 (5 bases). CDR1 is MGHRA, CDR2 YSYEKL, per germline. This CDR3 spans 13 amino acids. The V end lost 6 bases, the J end lost 2 bases, and 10 bases lay between the germline ends. The CDR3 coding sequence is TGCGCCAGCAGACACCAGGGAAACTATGGCTACACCTTC. Protein: CASRHQGNYGYTF.

J is TRBJ1-5 and V is TRBV28, with D uncertain. V was cut by 6 bases and J by 0 bases, with 12 bases left in between. Germline CDR1 MDHEN, CDR2 SYDVKM. This CDR3 spans 15 amino acids. The CDR3 reads CASSLQGHSNQPQHF. The CDR3 DNA follows: TGTGCCAGCAGCCTCCAAGGGCATAGCAATCAGCCCCAGCATTTT.

The gene calls are TRBV18 and TRBJ2-3; 7 bases line up with TRBD2. Germline lookup yields CDR1 KGHSH and CDR2 LQKENI. Trimming removed 3 bases from V and 4 bases from J; junction bases left unmatched: 13. This CDR3 spans 17 amino acids. CDR3 residues: CASSPPGSGITSDTQYF. DNA for the CDR3: TGTGCCAGCTCACCCCCCGGGAGCGGGATTACTTCAGATACGCAGTATTTT.

This clone was seen just once. The chain links TRBV27 to TRBJ1-1; the match to TRBD1 covers 10 bases. This CDR3 is 15 amino acids long. Trimming cost V 6 bases and J 5 bases; bases outside gene matches: 9. Germline V gene data show CDR1 as MNHEY and CDR2 as SMNVEV (reference sequence). The DNA for the CDR3 is TGTGCCAGCAGAGCTAGACAGGGGGCGGAGACTGAAGCTTTCTTT. Translation: CASRARQGAETEAFF.

V and J are TRBV19 and TRBJ1-1; D call uncertain. CDR1 is LNHDA, CDR2 SQIVND, per germline (reference sequence). V lost 1 base and J lost 1, with 7 bases in between. There are 14 residues in the CDR3. In DNA, the CDR3 is TGTGCCAGTAGTATAGGGGTTCAGAACACTGAAGCTTTCTTT. It translates to CASSIGVQNTEAFF.

This chain uses TRBV6-5 with TRBJ1-4; D may be TRBD1 (6 bases). With 6 bases removed from V and 8 bases from J, the gap between germline ends came to 13 bases. Germline V gives CDR1 MNHEY, CDR2 SVGAGI. CDR3 length equals 13 residues. The CDR3: CASSGGPGEKLFF. The CDR3 DNA reads TGTGCCAGCAGCGGGGGGCCAGGGGAAAAACTGTTTTTT.

Concerning this clone itself: The junction departs from the called germline gene at one end, perhaps through a read error. This chain links TRBV5-1 with TRBJ2-3, with 7 bases matching TRBD1. Germline CDR1 is SGHRS and CDR2 is YFSETQ. CDR3 length equals 16 residues. CDR3 nucleotides: TGCGCCAGCAGCTTTGATACAGGGGTCGGGTCAGATGCGCAGTATTTT. Residues: CASSFDTGVGSDAQYF.

J is TRBJ2-1 and V is TRBV5-1; D not resolved. With 0 bases removed from V and 6 bases from J, the gap between germline ends came to 4 bases. The CDR3 has 12 residues. Germline V CDR1 and CDR2: SGHRS, YFSETQ. CDR3 region: CASSLDANEQFF. DNA for the CDR3: TGCGCCAGCAGCTTGGACGCCAATGAGCAGTTCTTC.

This chain links TRBV28 with TRBJ2-5; weak D call: TRBD1 (6 bases). The CDR3 length is 13 residues. CDR1 and CDR2 (germline): MDHEN, SYDVKM. V was shortened by 7 bases and J by 11 bases, with 20 bases between the two germline ends. CDR3 nucleotides: TGTGCCAGCACTCTCTTAAGACAGGCTAAGCAGTACTTC. Translation: CASTLLRQAKQYF.

The chain joins TRBV5-1 to TRBJ1-6; D gene ambiguous. V shed 0 bases and J shed 7 bases, with 11 bases lying between them. Germline lookup yields CDR1 SGHRS and CDR2 YFSETQ. The CDR3 is 15 amino acids. As DNA, the CDR3 is TGCGCCAGCAGCTTGGGGCGCAACTGGAATTCACCCCTCCACTTT. It translates to CASSLGRNWNSPLHF.

The gene calls are TRBV5-5 and TRBJ1-3; possibly TRBD1 for D (5 bases). The germline V gene encodes CDR1 SGHKS and CDR2 YYEKEE (reference sequence). V dropped 0 bases and J dropped 0 bases, with 10 bases sitting between them. CDR3 length: 16 residues. The CDR3 is CASSLVLGVSGNTIYF. The CDR3 DNA follows: TGTGCCAGCAGCTTGGTCCTGGGGGTCTCTGGAAACACCATATATTTT.

V is TRBV18 and J is TRBJ2-2; the match to TRBD1 covers 7 bases. Losses at the gene ends were 1 base for V and 5 bases for J; bases not matched to a gene: 10. CDR1 and CDR2 from the germline V gene are KGHSH and LQKENI. CDR3 length: 17 amino acids. The CDR3 DNA reads TGTGCCAGCTCACCACAGAGGACAGGTGGCCAAACCGGGGAGCTGTTTTTT. This codes for CASSPQRTGGQTGELFF.

This clone occurred a few times. V usage is TRBV28 and J usage is TRBJ1-4; D gene uncertain. Germline CDR1 and CDR2: MDHEN and SYDVKM. V lost 1 base and J 4 bases, leaving 10 bases between the germline ends. The CDR3 is 15 residues long. The CDR3 protein is CASSLSGSYNEKLFF. The CDR3 region has the DNA TGTGCCAGCAGTTTATCAGGCAGCTATAATGAAAAACTGTTTTTT.